The text below deals with one TCR beta chain. The source of the sample is a study of control samples from healthy donors and cancer patients. Here immunoSEQ multiplex PCR was the method, and the copy in TCRdb shows in-frame clones only, minus some. The table shows 150,000 to 200,000 clones, with 93% occurring only once. Deletions cut 2 bases from V and 5 bases from J, with 16 bases between. The CDR3 sequence is 16 residues long. Looked up from germline, CDR1 is SEHNR and CDR2 is FQNEAQ (reference sequence). The chain uses TRBV7-9 and TRBJ1-5; a possible D gene is TRBD1 (5 bases). The sequence derives from a woman in her sixties or seventies in good health. Material for sequencing was blood. CDR3 in amino acids: CASSLLAPTGDQPQHF. CDR3 nucleotide sequence: TGTGCCAGCAGCTTATTGGCCCCAACAGGAGATCAGCCCCAGCATTTT.